This T cell receptor beta chain was identified during a study of cytomegalovirus exposure and HLA in healthy donors. Study in general: The platform used for the roughly 130 validation repertoires matched that of the 666 first-cohort repertoires, a later analysis reported. The study's findings and limits: A list of roughly 180 TCR beta chains associated with cytomegalovirus was given. Reports indicated that the classifier achieved high specificity and sensitivity in diagnosing cytomegalovirus status.

TCRdb keeps only in-frame clones here, not all; method: immunoSEQ multiplex PCR. Of 330,000 or so clones listed, approximately 90% are singletons. On this clone itself: The antigen remains unidentified.

Trimming removed 2 bases from V and 6 bases from J; junction bases left unmatched: 3. This CDR3 comprises 15 residues. Germline CDR1 and CDR2: SSHAT and FNYEAQ (reference sequence). This clonotype originated in a young woman in good health and CMV-seronegative. The specimen was PBMCs. The chain combines TRBV7-7 with TRBJ2-1, with 11 bases aligning to TRBD2. The DNA for the CDR3 is TGTGCCAGCAGCTTATCTAGCGGGAGGTTCAATGAGCAGTTCTTC. Its translation: CASSLSSGRFNEQFF.